Shown below are 25 T cell receptor beta chains from a single sample sequenced in a study of brain metastases from non-small cell lung cancer. The assay was immunoSEQ multiplex PCR, and TCRdb's table has in-frame clones only and misses some. This repertoire shows approximately 2,000 clones, approximately 91% found once; its top ten account for about 5%. The sequenced material came from primary lung tumor tissue. Receptors were obtained from a donor aged 40 or older with non-small cell lung cancer.

About this clone itself: The sample contains more than one DNA sequence encoding this CDR3. The rearrangement uses TRBV19 and TRBJ1-2, with a possible D match to TRBD1 (5 bases). V lost 3 bases and J 8 bases, leaving 19 bases between the germline ends. CDR1 and CDR2 (germline): LNHDA, SQIVND (reference sequence). This CDR3 region has 15 residues. The CDR3 region has the DNA TGTGCCAGTAGTATTTCCGCCCGGGACGGGAGAGGCTACACCTTC. This translates into CASSISARDGRGYTF.

Comments on this clone: Relative to the germline gene, one junction end is altered; a read error may explain this. The chain employs TRBV7-8 and TRBJ2-1; 10 bases match TRBD2. The CDR3 consists of 14 residues. CDR1 and CDR2 from the germline V gene are SGHVS and FQNEAQ. The CDR3 loop is CVSSRTSGYSEQFF. Written as DNA, the CDR3 is TGTGTCAGCAGCCGGACTAGCGGCTACAGTGAGCAGTTCTTC.

The CDR3 loop is CASSFDRGEQYF. Here the CDR3 DNA reads TGTGCCAGCAGTTTCGACAGGGGCGAGCAGTACTTC. The chain uses TRBV6-2 or TRBV6-3 and TRBJ2-7; 8 nucleotides agree with TRBD1. The V gene's germline CDR1 is MNHEY and CDR2 SVGEGT. The CDR3 is 12 residues long. Germline trimming cut 4 bases from V and 6 bases from J; bases unmatched to any gene: 2.

The gene calls are TRBV5-6 and TRBJ2-3; D possibly matches TRBD1 or TRBD2 (5 bases each). Germline lookup yields CDR1 SGHDT and CDR2 YYEEEE. V lost 2 bases to trimming and J lost 3 bases, with 13 bases between them. The CDR3 has 15 residues. The CDR3 loop is CASSLRTGRTDTQYF. CDR3 nucleotides: TGTGCCAGCAGCTTACGGACGGGGCGAACAGATACGCAGTATTTT.

The chain uses TRBV5-5 and TRBJ2-7; D is uncertain. V dropped 0 bases and J dropped 3 bases, with 4 bases sitting between them. This CDR3 contains 12 residues. The germline V gene has CDR1 SGHKS and CDR2 YYEKEE (reference sequence). The CDR3 bases are TGTGCCAGCAGCTTGGGTATCTACGAGCAGTACTTC. Its translation: CASSLGIYEQYF.

V gene TRBV29-1 combines with J gene TRBJ1-1; D gene uncertain. V was pared by 7 bases and J by 0 bases, with 15 bases between. The CDR3 has 14 residues. Germline-derived CDR1 and CDR2 are SQVTM and ANQGSEA. The CDR3 protein is CSARRSLLNTEAFF. DNA of the CDR3: TGCAGCGCACGGAGGTCCCTTCTGAACACTGAAGCTTTCTTT.

The V call is TRBV10-3, the J call TRBJ1-1, with no clear D. The V end was cut by 10 bases, the J end by 0 bases, with 6 bases between. CDR1 is ENHRY and CDR2 is SYGVKD in the germline V gene. CDR3 length: 11 residues. The CDR3 DNA sequence: TGTGCCACCGCCCTGAACACTGAAGCTTTCTTT. As protein: CATALNTEAFF.

The rearrangement uses TRBV18 and TRBJ1-1, with D uncertain. V lost 1 base and J lost 3, with 9 bases in between. Germline V gene data show CDR1 as KGHSH and CDR2 as LQKENI. The CDR3 consists of 14 residues. This CDR3 is CASSPQGLDTEAFF. CDR3 nucleotide sequence: TGTGCCAGCTCACCACAGGGTCTGGACACTGAAGCTTTCTTT.

The chain uses TRBV7-9 and TRBJ1-2; the D is unclear. V shed 4 bases and J shed 7 bases, with 13 bases lying between them. This CDR3 has 13 amino acids. Germline V gene data show CDR1 as SEHNR and CDR2 as FQNEAQ (reference sequence). CDR3 sequence (DNA): TGTGCCAGCAGCTCTTCCAATAGGGTTGGCTACACCTTC. It encodes CASSSSNRVGYTF.

This sequence joins TRBV2 and TRBJ1-1; D gene uncertain. CDR1 SNHLY and CDR2 FYNNEI come from the germline V gene. CDR3 length: 13 amino acids. V lost 4 bases and J lost 1, with 7 bases in between. CDR3 loop: CASSAEKNTEAFF. The CDR3 DNA reads TGTGCCAGCAGTGCAGAGAAGAACACTGAAGCTTTCTTT.

This clone has just one count. The genes are TRBV10-3 and TRBJ1-5; tentatively, D is TRBD1 (5 bases). This CDR3 region has 14 residues. V lost 0 bases and J lost 7, with 10 bases in between. The germline V gene encodes CDR1 ENHRY and CDR2 SYGVKD. The CDR3 region is CAISESEGLQPQHF. CDR3 DNA: TGTGCCATCAGTGAGTCTGAGGGGCTCCAGCCCCAGCATTTT.

This clone was counted a single time. The chain carries TRBV6-5 and TRBJ1-2, with 7 bases lining up with TRBD1. Unmatched junction bases numbered 2, after V lost 5 bases and J lost 5 bases. The germline V gene encodes CDR1 MNHEY and CDR2 SVGAGI. This CDR3 has 12 residues. CDR3 nucleotide sequence: TGTGCCAGCAGTACACAGGGGTATGGCTACACCTTC. This sequence encodes CASSTQGYGYTF.

The rearrangement joins TRBV5-1 to TRBJ1-5; D unclear. CDR1 and CDR2 from the germline V gene are SGHRS and YFSETQ. The CDR3 is 13 amino acids. V lost 4 bases to trimming and J lost 6 bases, with 11 bases between them. The CDR3 region is CASSTQLGQPQHF. CDR3 nucleotide sequence: TGCGCCAGCAGCACCCAATTGGGTCAGCCCCAGCATTTT. Filled out from reference TRBV5-1 and TRBJ1-5, the complete variable domain reads KAGVTQTPRYLIKTRGQQVTLSCSPISGHRSVSWYQQTPGQGLQFLFEYFSETQRNKGNFPGRFSGRQFSNSRSEMNVSTLELGDSALYLCASSTQLGQPQHFGDGTRLSIL.

V is TRBV7-9 and J is TRBJ1-1; D is unclear. This CDR3 is 12 amino acids long. CDR1 SEHNR and CDR2 FQNEAQ come from the germline V gene (reference sequence). V was trimmed by 2 bases and J by 3 bases, leaving 4 bases between them. CDR3 loop: CASSLLDTEAFF. For the CDR3, the DNA is TGTGCCAGCAGCTTATTGGACACTGAAGCTTTCTTT.

This clone appeared a single time. This sequence joins TRBV2 and TRBJ1-2; the D is unclear. This CDR3 spans 11 amino acids. Germline V gene data show CDR1 as SNHLY and CDR2 as FYNNEI. V was cut by 6 bases and J by 1 base, with 3 bases left in between. Here the CDR3 DNA reads TGTGCCAGCAGCCTTAACTATGGCTACACCTTC. This sequence encodes CASSLNYGYTF. The full variable domain, its missing parts supplied by reference TRBV2 and TRBJ1-2, is EPEVTQTPSHQVTQMGQEVILRCVPISNHLYFYWYRQILGQKVEFLVSFYNNEISEKSEIFDDQFSVERPDGSNFTLKIRSTKLEDSAMYFCASSLNYGYTFGSGTRLTVV.

V gene TRBV5-1 combines with J gene TRBJ2-1; 9 bases are shared with TRBD2. Germline V gives CDR1 SGHRS, CDR2 YFSETQ. Losses at the gene ends were 3 bases for V and 8 bases for J; bases not matched to a gene: 6. The length of the CDR3 is 14 residues. The CDR3 spells CASSSPVAGDEQFF. The CDR3 DNA is TGCGCCAGCAGCTCTCCCGTAGCGGGGGATGAGCAGTTCTTC.

This chain joins TRBV10-3 and TRBJ2-5; D is unresolved. Germline lookup yields CDR1 ENHRY and CDR2 SYGVKD. The CDR3 extends over 12 amino acids. Trimming stripped 0 bases from V and 5 bases from J, with 4 bases between. CDR3 coding DNA: TGTGCCATCAGTGAGTCGGTCGAGACCCAGTACTTC. It specifies CAISESVETQYF.

With respect to this clone: An end of the junction does not agree with germline; a read error may underlie this. The chain couples TRBV29-1 to TRBJ2-2, with D perhaps being TRBD1 or TRBD2 (5 bases each). CDR3 length equals 14 residues. CDR1 is SQVTM and CDR2 is ANQGSEA in the germline V gene. CDR3 amino acids: CSASPLQDTGKLFF. Here the CDR3 DNA reads TGCAGCGCCTCTCCACTACAGGACACCGGGAAGCTGTTTTTT.

As concerns this clone: One end of the junction fails to match germline, which may point to a read error. The J gene is TRBJ1-1, the V gene TRBV30; D is uncertain. The CDR3 is 13 residues long. Germline CDR1 GTSNPN, CDR2 SVGIG (reference sequence). The DNA for the CDR3 is TGTGCCTGGAATCCCTCACCCTACACTAAAGCTTTCTTT. Its protein is CAWNPSPYTKAFF.

This clone has more than one count but fewer than ten. This chain joins TRBV7-8 and TRBJ1-1, with D perhaps TRBD1 (6 bases). This CDR3 has 15 residues. CDR1 is SGHVS and CDR2 is FQNEAQ in the germline V gene. V was pared by 6 bases and J by 1 base, with 15 bases between. CDR3 sequence: CASRYQGTANTEAFF. DNA of the CDR3: TGTGCCAGCAGATACCAGGGGACCGCGAACACTGAAGCTTTCTTT.

The table lists this clone with a few counts. The chain couples TRBV4-1 to TRBJ1-2, with 10 nucleotides matching TRBD1. Germline V gene lookup returns CDR1 MGHRA and CDR2 YSYEKL. Losses at the gene ends were 4 bases for V and 2 bases for J; bases not matched to a gene: 1. This CDR3 has 14 amino acids. Written as DNA, the CDR3 is TGCGCCAGCAGCCCGGGACAGGGGAACTATGGCTACACCTTC. It encodes CASSPGQGNYGYTF.

V usage is TRBV30 and J usage is TRBJ1-1; the D is unclear. The CDR3 is 14 amino acids. The V and J ends lost 3 bases and 3 bases respectively, with 14 bases between them. The germline V gene has CDR1 GTSNPN and CDR2 SVGIG (reference sequence). CDR3 residues: CAWRMDGVDTEAFF. The CDR3 region has the DNA TGTGCCTGGAGGATGGACGGCGTGGACACTGAAGCTTTCTTT.

The chain carries TRBV6-5 and TRBJ2-7; no definite D call. CDR3 size: 15 residues. Germline V gene data show CDR1 as MNHEY and CDR2 as SVGAGI. Trimming took off 6 bases at V and 4 bases at J, with 19 bases between the two ends. Written as DNA, the CDR3 is TGTGCCAGCAGGTTAGCTAGTGGTATGTCTTACGAGCAGTACTTC. Translation: CASRLASGMSYEQYF.

J is TRBJ1-3 and V is TRBV30; no definite D call. Trimming removed 5 bases at V and 7 bases at J, with 9 bases between. Germline V gene data show CDR1 as GTSNPN and CDR2 as SVGIG (reference sequence). The CDR3 extends over 11 amino acids. The CDR3 region has the DNA TGTGCCTGGGGCCAGGCGAACACCATATATTTT. It is translated as CAWGQANTIYF.

A single count supports this clone. The V gene is TRBV29-1, the J gene TRBJ2-1; TRBD2 aligns across 7 bases. Germline CDR1 reads SQVTM; CDR2 reads ANQGSEA. The ends lost 4 bases at V and 1 base at J; junction bases unmatched: 4. The CDR3 has 14 residues. The CDR3 loop reads CSVVGGSSYNEQFF. In nucleotides, the CDR3 is TGCAGCGTTGTGGGGGGGAGTTCCTACAATGAGCAGTTCTTC.